The rows below give T cell receptor beta chains drawn from one sample of a study of T cell repertoires in cytomegalovirus infection. TCRdb called the reads again in MiXCR, with one record for every CDR3 protein. The sample lists approximately 500,000 distinct CDR3 sequences, approximately 17% occurring once. Material for sequencing was CD8+ T cells from PBMCs. The source is a human donor in good health (CMV status not recorded). Some clones in this sample may be carry-over from other donors' samples. CDR3s include the opening cysteine and the closing phenylalanine or tryptophan. The order of the fields is D gene, V gene, clone size, J gene, CDR3 DNA, CDR3 protein. A D gene is named only where the DNA matches it firmly. Where a row states a size, it is once, few, many or the class of an expanded clone; other rows omit it.

>-|TRBV19|few|TRBJ2-1
TGTGCCAGCTCCGACGATGAGCAGTTCTTC
CASSDDEQFF
>-|TRBV7-9|many|TRBJ1-2
TGTGCCAGCAGCCGAAGCCGGGACACCTTGAACTATGGCTACACCTTC
CASSRSRDTLNYGYTF
>-|TRBV9|-|TRBJ2-6
TGTGCCAGCAGCGGCCTTACCACAGGTGACAGGACATTTACACCTGGTGGGGCCAACGTCCTGACTTTC
CASSGLTTGDRTFTPGGANVLTF
>TRBD2|TRBV7-3|many|TRBJ2-1
TGTGCCAGCAGCCCCGGGACTAGCGGGTACTCAACCTACAATGAGCAGTTCTTC
CASSPGTSGYSTYNEQFF
>TRBD2|TRBV12-3/TRBV12-4|many|TRBJ2-5
TGTGCCAGCAGTCAGGGGACTAGCGGGAGGAATAAGACCCAGTACTTC
CASSQGTSGRNKTQYF
>-|TRBV27|-|TRBJ2-7
TGTGCCAGCAGTTTAAAAATAGGGTTACACGAGCAGTACTTC
CASSLKIGLHEQYF
>-|TRBV6-2/TRBV6-3|few|TRBJ2-5
TGTGCCAGCAGTTTCATCCTTACAGGGCAAGAGACCCAGTACTTC
CASSFILTGQETQYF
>-|TRBV28|few|TRBJ2-7
TGTGCCAGCAGTTTGGCCAGGTCGGCCTTTTACGAGCAGTACTTC
CASSLARSAFYEQYF
>-|TRBV6-5|many|TRBJ1-5
TGTGCCAGCAGTTACTCGATGGCCAATCAGCCCCAGCATTTT
CASSYSMANQPQHF
>-|TRBV3-1|few|TRBJ2-1
TGTGCCAGCAGCCCCTTAAACCGGACACCCTACAATGAGCAGTTCTTC
CASSPLNRTPYNEQFF
>-|TRBV12-5|many|TRBJ2-7
TGTGCTAGTGGTTTGACAGAGATATACGAGCAGTACTTC
CASGLTEIYEQYF
>TRBD1|TRBV3-1|few|TRBJ1-1
TGTGCCAGCAGCCAAGGTCCCCCGACAGGGGCGAACACTGAAGCTTTCTTT
CASSQGPPTGANTEAFF
>-|TRBV20-1|-|TRBJ2-5
TGCAGTGCTAGAGAAAGAACAGGCCACCGGGCCCAGTACTTC
CSARERTGHRAQYF
>-|TRBV10-2|-|TRBJ2-1
TGCGCCAGCAGCGATGGGGGGGGCGGGAAGCAGTTCTTC
CASSDGGGGKQFF
>TRBD1|TRBV12-3/TRBV12-4|many|TRBJ2-3
TGTGCCAGCAGCGGGGACAGGGACGCAGATACGCAGTATTTT
CASSGDRDADTQYF
>-|TRBV4-1|-|TRBJ2-7
TGCGCCAGCAGCCAAGGGACCGAACTCTACGAGCAGTACTTC
CASSQGTELYEQYF
>TRBD1|TRBV2|-|TRBJ1-1
TGTGCCAGCAGAGGACAGGCCGAGCTTGAAGCTTTCTTT
CASRGQAELEAFF
>-|TRBV25-1|few|TRBJ2-7
TGTGCCAGCAGTGAATGGGGCGGGAAGGAGCAGTACTTC
CASSEWGGKEQYF
>-|TRBV27|-|TRBJ2-5
TGTGCCAGCAGTTTTCCCAATAGCCCGTTTTCCCAAGAGACCCAGTACTTC
CASSFPNSPFSQETQYF
>-|TRBV4-2|many|TRBJ2-7
TGTGCCAGCACCCGAACCTATCCCTCCTACGAGCAGTACTTC
CASTRTYPSYEQYF
>TRBD2|TRBV28|few|TRBJ2-7
TGTGCCAGCACTTATCTCCGGGGGCTAGCGGGAGAGAACGAGCAGTACTTC
CASTYLRGLAGENEQYF
>-|TRBV7-9|-|TRBJ2-1
TGTGCCAGCAGCTTTGGAGATAGTGAGCAGTTCTTC
CASSFGDSEQFF
>TRBD2|TRBV19|-|TRBJ2-7
TGTGCCAGTAGTCTCACTAGCGGGAAGTCTTACGAGCAGTACTTC
CASSLTSGKSYEQYF
>-|TRBV2|many|TRBJ2-1
TGTGCCAGCAGTGAACTTGGTCTAGCAAGTTACAATGAGCAGTTCTTC
CASSELGLASYNEQFF
>-|TRBV19|-|TRBJ1-1
TGTGCCAGTAGTATAGGAGCCTGGGGTGAAGCTTTCTTT
CASSIGAWGEAFF
>TRBD2|TRBV14|few|TRBJ2-1
TGTGCCAGCAGCCTTGGACTAGCGGGAAGAGACGTCTCCTACAATGAGCAGTTCTTC
CASSLGLAGRDVSYNEQFF
>TRBD1|TRBV27|-|TRBJ1-1
TGTGCCAGCAGTTCCGGACAGGGGTTATTTTCTGAAGCTTTCTTT
CASSSGQGLFSEAFF